Below, one TCR beta chain is given with its context. Its target is not known. The data are from a study of graft-versus-host responses after intestinal transplantation. Repertoires were generated with immunoSEQ multiplex PCR, while TCRdb's copy carries only in-frame clones and drops some. The sample shows over 65,000 clones, 75% to 95% of them seen only once. Germline V lookup: CDR1 MNHEY, CDR2 SMNVEV (reference sequence). CDR3 size: 16 residues. V shed 4 bases, J shed 2 bases, and the junction held 5 bases outside the gene matches. This receptor was taken from a human donor who was the organ donor for an intestinal transplant. The chain recombines TRBV27 with TRBJ2-1; the match to TRBD2 covers 10 bases. The sequences come from unstimulated CD8+ T cells sorted from spleen or lymph node cells, collected before transplant. The CDR3 sequence: CASSSRLAGTYNEQFF. The CDR3 nucleotides read TGTGCCAGCAGTTCCAGACTAGCGGGTACCTACAATGAGCAGTTCTTC.